The 26 T cell receptor beta chains below all came from one sample that was sequenced in a study of blood T cell repertoires in COVID-19. Measured with immunoSEQ multiplex PCR; TCRdb has only the in-frame clones, and not every one. The profile shows around 130,000 clones, under 90% of them singletons. The sequencing sample was made of peripheral blood. The receptors come from a woman aged 60-75 years with acute or convalescent COVID-19.

There are a few counts of this clone. The chain employs TRBV19 and TRBJ1-2; 7 positions match TRBD1. This CDR3 has 14 amino acids. With 6 bases clipped from V and 5 bases from J, the junction kept 9 bases outside the gene matches. Per the germline V gene, CDR1 is LNHDA and CDR2 is SQIVND (reference sequence). The CDR3 nucleotides read TGTGCCAGTAGAAAGGGGGCGGAAGGTTATGGCTACACCTTC. Translation: CASRKGAEGYGYTF. Variable domain in full (rest from reference TRBV19 and TRBJ1-2): DGGITQSPKYLFRKEGQNVTLSCEQNLNHDAMYWYRQDPGQGLRLIYYSQIVNDFQKGDIAEGYSVSREKKESFPLTVTSAQKNPTAFYLCASRKGAEGYGYTFGSGTRLTVV.

Written as DNA, the CDR3 is TGTGCCATCAGCGAGACCTGGGAGGATACGCAGTATTTT. This translates into CAISETWEDTQYF. V and J are TRBV10-3 and TRBJ2-3; D is perhaps TRBD2 (5 bases). This CDR3 has 13 residues. The germline V gene has CDR1 ENHRY and CDR2 SYGVKD. V lost 6 bases to trimming and J lost 6 bases, with 13 bases between them.

This clone was observed a single time. V and J are TRBV5-6 and TRBJ1-3; the match to TRBD1 covers 9 bases. Per germline, CDR1 SGHDT and CDR2 YYEEEE. This CDR3 spans 16 amino acids. After removal of 4 bases from V and 2 bases from J, the junction contained 7 bases not matched to a gene. The CDR3 DNA reads as TGTGCCAGCAGCCCTCCTCACAGGGGGCCTGGAAACACCATATATTTT. It yields the protein CASSPPHRGPGNTIYF.

The V call is TRBV27, the J call TRBJ2-1; TRBD2 is a possible D gene (5 bases). V was cut by 1 base and J by 7 bases, with 17 bases left in between. CDR3 length equals 16 residues. The germline V gene has CDR1 MNHEY and CDR2 SMNVEV (reference sequence). The CDR3 loop is CASSLLRSEGKNEQFF. The CDR3 DNA reads TGTGCCAGCAGTTTATTGAGATCTGAGGGCAAGAATGAGCAGTTCTTC.

This clone was seen just once. V is TRBV4-1 and J is TRBJ2-7; the D gene is possibly TRBD2 (7 bases). Germline CDR1 is MGHRA and CDR2 is YSYEKL. The CDR3 loop spans 16 amino acids. V lost 1 base and J 3 bases, leaving 16 bases between the germline ends. CDR3 nucleotides: TGCGCCAGCAGCCAAGTGGGGGCGGGGGCCGGCTACGAGCAGTACTTC. It encodes CASSQVGAGAGYEQYF.

The J gene is TRBJ2-7, the V gene TRBV5-1; TRBD1 is a possible D gene (7 bases). The germline V and J ends were trimmed by 4 bases and 0 bases, with 20 bases remaining between them. The CDR3 is 17 residues long. CDR1 is SGHRS and CDR2 is YFSETQ in the germline V gene. As DNA, the CDR3 is TGCGCCAGCAGCCCCATGGGAGGACAGGCGGGCTCCTACGAGCAGTACGTC. It is translated as CASSPMGGQAGSYEQYV.

The chain recombines TRBV12-3 or TRBV12-4 with TRBJ1-3; 9 bases are shared with TRBD1. This CDR3 region has 13 residues. J lost 1 base, V lost 8 bases, and 0 bases had no gene match. As DNA, the CDR3 is TGTGCCAGCGGGACAGGGTCTGGAAACACCATATATTTT. Its translation: CASGTGSGNTIYF.

The rearrangement joins TRBV5-6 to TRBJ1-1, with D possibly matching TRBD1 (6 bases). Trimming cost V 3 bases and J 0 bases, with 15 bases left between them. CDR1 is SGHDT, CDR2 YYEEEE, per germline. This CDR3 has 16 residues. The DNA of the CDR3 is TGTGCCAGCAGCTCGACAACAGGGTGGATGAACACTGAAGCTTTCTTT. Translation gives CASSSTTGWMNTEAFF.

The chain has TRBV19 and TRBJ1-1; weak D call: TRBD1 (6 bases). This CDR3 spans 15 amino acids. Germline-derived CDR1 and CDR2 are LNHDA and SQIVND (reference sequence). Trimming took off 1 base at V and 1 base at J, with 10 bases between the two ends. The CDR3 region has the DNA TGTGCCAGTAGTATAGGAGTACAGGGGAACACTGAAGCTTTCTTT. This codes for CASSIGVQGNTEAFF.

This clone was observed once. The chain combines TRBV19 with TRBJ1-5; D ambiguous. V shed 5 bases and J shed 7 bases, with 12 bases lying between them. The germline V gene has CDR1 LNHDA and CDR2 SQIVND (reference sequence). The CDR3 runs 13 residues. The CDR3 DNA reads as TGTGCCAGTAGTGTTCAGGCCTCACAGCCCCAGCATTTT. The encoded protein is CASSVQASQPQHF.

This chain joins TRBV7-9 and TRBJ1-2; D is unresolved. The ends were cut back, 8 bases at V and 5 bases at J, with 12 bases in the middle. Germline V gives CDR1 SEHNR, CDR2 FQNEAQ (reference sequence). The CDR3 is 12 residues long. For the CDR3, the DNA is TGTGCCAGCGGCATTCCCGGGTATGGCTACACCTTC. Encoded protein: CASGIPGYGYTF.

The V call is TRBV25-1, the J call TRBJ1-5; TRBD1 matches at 8 bases. V lost 8 bases and J lost 5; bases outside the gene matches: 8. CDR1 and CDR2 (germline): MGHDK, SYGVNS. The CDR3 is 14 residues long. The CDR3 here is CASSRQGNHQPQHF. Here the CDR3 DNA reads TGTGCCAGCTCTCGACAGGGGAATCATCAGCCCCAGCATTTT.

The genes are TRBV25-1 and TRBJ1-2, with TRBD1 identical over 10 bases. V lost 4 bases, J lost 5 bases, and 7 bases stayed unmatched. The CDR3 runs to 15 residues. Germline CDR1 MGHDK, CDR2 SYGVNS. CDR3 nucleotide sequence: TGTGCCAGCAGTGGTAGACCGGGACAGGGGTATGGCTACACCTTC. Amino acid sequence: CASSGRPGQGYGYTF.

The gene calls are TRBV19 and TRBJ1-2, with D maybe TRBD1 (6 bases). V lost 6 bases, J lost 0 bases, and 17 bases lay in between. The CDR3 has 16 residues. From germline, CDR1 is LNHDA and CDR2 SQIVND (reference sequence). The CDR3 bases are TGTGCCAGTAGCCTCACACCGGGACACGCTAACTATGGCTACACCTTC. Amino acids: CASSLTPGHANYGYTF.

The rearrangement links TRBV7-2 to TRBJ2-5; 8 bases are a match to TRBD1. The germline CDR1 and CDR2 sequences are SGHTA and FQGNSA. Trimming took 4 bases from V and 2 from J; bases not matched to a gene: 3. The CDR3 contains 14 residues. DNA for the CDR3: TGTGCCAGCAGCTCGACAGGGGTTCAAGAGACCCAGTACTTC. Its protein product is CASSSTGVQETQYF.

The CDR3 reads CASSARQGWSTDTQYF. The CDR3 DNA follows: TGTGCCAGCAGCGCCCGACAGGGATGGAGCACAGATACGCAGTATTTT. The chain links TRBV14 to TRBJ2-3; 7 nucleotides agree with TRBD1. CDR1 is SGHDN, CDR2 FVKESK, per germline. This CDR3 region has 16 residues. Trimming took 5 bases from V and 0 from J; bases not matched to a gene: 8.

This clone was detected only a few times. The chain recombines TRBV2 with TRBJ1-2; no clear D gene. The CDR3 totals 13 residues. Trimming removed 2 bases at V and 2 bases at J, with 6 bases between. Germline CDR1 reads SNHLY; CDR2 reads FYNNEI. This CDR3 reads CASSEQTNYGYTF. CDR3 bases: TGTGCCAGCAGTGAACAGACAAACTATGGCTACACCTTC.

There are a few counts of this clone. V is TRBV5-4 and J is TRBJ1-6, with D possibly TRBD1 on 5 matching bases. Germline assignment: CDR1 SGHNT and CDR2 YYREEE (reference sequence). The CDR3 is 14 amino acids. V gave up 5 bases and J gave up 7 bases, with 13 bases separating them. CDR3 sequence: CASSWGVSNSPLHF. The CDR3 DNA reads TGTGCCAGCAGTTGGGGGGTCTCCAATTCACCCCTCCACTTT.

This chain connects TRBV21-1 to TRBJ1-1; no DNA check was done on the table's D call, TRBD1. TRBV21-1 is noted as a pseudogene. This CDR3 is 10 amino acids long. CDR3 in amino acids: CASTTREAFF. The CDR3 DNA sequence: TGTGCCAGCACCACAAGAGAAGCTTTCTTT.

In its sample, this clone was seen once. The chain carries TRBV12-3 or TRBV12-4 and TRBJ1-2; 11 bases match TRBD1. After removal of 6 bases from V and 7 bases from J, the junction contained 4 bases not matched to a gene. The CDR3 contains 13 residues. The CDR3, as DNA: TGTGCCAGCAGCCGGGACAGGGGGACTGGCTACACCTTC. It encodes CASSRDRGTGYTF.

The chain couples TRBV30 to TRBJ1-1; D call uncertain. The CDR3 spans 13 residues. V was clipped by 0 bases and J by 6 bases, with 11 bases between them. Per the germline V gene, CDR1 is GTSNPN and CDR2 is SVGIG (reference sequence). In DNA form, the CDR3 reads TGTGCCTGGAGTGTACAGTGGGTCGCTGAAGCTTTCTTT. This gives the protein CAWSVQWVAEAFF.

V usage is TRBV6-5 and J usage is TRBJ1-2, with D hard to call. The V gene's germline CDR1 is MNHEY and CDR2 SVGAGI. The ends were cut back, 7 bases at V and 4 bases at J, with 16 bases in the middle. The CDR3 is 14 residues long. The CDR3 reads CASTPIRGSYGYTF. The CDR3 DNA reads TGTGCCAGCACTCCTATTAGAGGCAGCTATGGCTACACCTTC.

The chain carries TRBV5-1 and TRBJ1-1, with 9 bases fitting TRBD1. The CDR3 is 16 residues long. With V trimmed by 4 bases and J by 0 bases, 7 bases remained unmatched. Per germline, CDR1 SGHRS and CDR2 YFSETQ. The CDR3 is CASSETGGRMNTEAFF. CDR3 nucleotides: TGCGCCAGCAGCGAAACAGGGGGCCGCATGAACACTGAAGCTTTCTTT.

The chain is built from TRBV24-1 and TRBJ1-1, with TRBD1 as a possible D gene (5 bases). This CDR3 is built from 12 residues. Per germline, CDR1 KGHDR and CDR2 SFDVKD. CDR3: CAAQGPGTEAFF. The CDR3 DNA reads as TGTGCAGCCCAGGGCCCGGGCACTGAAGCTTTCTTT.

The CDR3 sequence is CASKQGVSTGELFF. The DNA for the CDR3 is TGTGCCAGTAAGCAGGGGGTAAGCACCGGGGAGCTGTTTTTT. The chain combines TRBV19 with TRBJ2-2; TRBD1 agrees at 7 bases. V lost 7 bases, J lost 4 bases, and 6 bases stayed unmatched. The CDR3 has 14 amino acids. CDR1 is LNHDA, CDR2 SQIVND, per germline (reference sequence).

This chain connects TRBV19 to TRBJ2-7; a possible D gene is TRBD2 (5 bases). CDR1 LNHDA and CDR2 SQIVND come from the germline V gene (reference sequence). Trimming took 5 bases from V and 4 from J, leaving 15 bases between them. The CDR3 is 14 residues long. CDR3 sequence reads: CASSRRNGQYEQYF. CDR3 sequence (DNA): TGTGCCAGTAGTCGGAGGAACGGCCAGTACGAGCAGTACTTC.